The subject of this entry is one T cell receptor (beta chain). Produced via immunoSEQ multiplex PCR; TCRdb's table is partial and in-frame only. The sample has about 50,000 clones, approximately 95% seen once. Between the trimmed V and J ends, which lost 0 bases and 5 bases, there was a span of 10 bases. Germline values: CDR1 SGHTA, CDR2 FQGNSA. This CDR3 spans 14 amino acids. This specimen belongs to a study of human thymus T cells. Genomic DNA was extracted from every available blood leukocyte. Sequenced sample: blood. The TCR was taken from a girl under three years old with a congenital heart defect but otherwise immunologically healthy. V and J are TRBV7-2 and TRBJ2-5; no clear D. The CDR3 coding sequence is TGTGCCAGCAGCTTAGCAGGTACCGGGGAGACCCAGTACTTC. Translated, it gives CASSLAGTGETQYF.